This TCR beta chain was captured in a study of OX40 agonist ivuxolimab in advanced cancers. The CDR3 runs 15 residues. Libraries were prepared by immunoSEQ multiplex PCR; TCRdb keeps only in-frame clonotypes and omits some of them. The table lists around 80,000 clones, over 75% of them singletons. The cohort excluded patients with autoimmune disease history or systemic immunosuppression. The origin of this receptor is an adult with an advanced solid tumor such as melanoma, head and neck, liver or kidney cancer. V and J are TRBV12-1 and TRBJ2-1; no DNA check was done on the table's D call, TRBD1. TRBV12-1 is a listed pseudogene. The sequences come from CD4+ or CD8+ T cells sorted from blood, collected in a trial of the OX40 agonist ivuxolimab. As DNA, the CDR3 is TGTGCCAGCAGCTCCGACAGGGGGCGATTGATTGAGCAGTTCTTC. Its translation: CASSSDRGRLIEQFF.